This T cell receptor beta chain was sequenced during a study of CD8 T cells in ankylosing spondylitis. TCRdb re-called the 5' RACE reads with MiXCR, one entry per CDR3 protein. This table has 100,000 to 150,000 distinct CDR3 sequences, roughly 13% appearing once. V lost 2 bases, J lost 7 bases, and 7 bases lay in between. This CDR3 comprises 12 residues. Germline V gene sequence: CDR1 LGHDT, CDR2 YNNKEL (reference sequence). In regard to this clonotype: Its target is not known.

Study-wide results and limits: Seemingly distinctive of ankylosing spondylitis blood was a TCR beta motif formed by eight highly homologous variants.

The sample comprised blood, either unsorted or a sorted T cell fraction (not recorded which). This TCR was sampled from a female donor with ankylosing spondylitis or in good health (not recorded which). The chain carries TRBV3-1 and TRBJ2-3, with no clear D. This CDR3 is CASSQLTHTQYF. The CDR3 DNA follows: TGTGCCAGCAGCCAATTAACACATACGCAGTATTTT.